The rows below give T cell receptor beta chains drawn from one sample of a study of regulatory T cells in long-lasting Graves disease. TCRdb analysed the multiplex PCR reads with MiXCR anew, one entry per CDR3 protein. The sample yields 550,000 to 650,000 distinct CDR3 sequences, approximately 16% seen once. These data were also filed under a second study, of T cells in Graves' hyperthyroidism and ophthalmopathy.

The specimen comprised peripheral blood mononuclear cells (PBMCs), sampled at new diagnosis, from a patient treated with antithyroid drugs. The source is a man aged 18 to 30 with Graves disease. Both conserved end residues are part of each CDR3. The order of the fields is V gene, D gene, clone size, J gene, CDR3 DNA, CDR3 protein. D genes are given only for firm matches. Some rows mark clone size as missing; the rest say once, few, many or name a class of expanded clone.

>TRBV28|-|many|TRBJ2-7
TGTGCCAGCAGTTCAAGGCCTTTCGAGCAGTACTTC
CASSSRPFEQYF
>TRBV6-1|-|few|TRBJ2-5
TGTGCCAGCAGAAGCGGGACAGGTCAAGAGACCCAGTACTTC
CASRSGTGQETQYF
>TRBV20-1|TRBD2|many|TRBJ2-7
TGCAGTGCGATAGCGGGGAGCTCCTACGAGCAGTACTTC
CSAIAGSSYEQYF
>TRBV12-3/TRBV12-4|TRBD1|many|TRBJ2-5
TGTGCCAGCAGTCTCCGACAGGGCGCGAGGGAGACCCAGTACTTC
CASSLRQGARETQYF
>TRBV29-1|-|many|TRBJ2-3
TGCAGCGTTGCATTGGCGGGGCAGGCCCCCACAGATACGCAGTATTTT
CSVALAGQAPTDTQYF
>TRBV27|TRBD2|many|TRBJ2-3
TGTGCCAGCAGTTTATCGTTGCGGGAGGTACCAGATACGCAGTATTTT
CASSLSLREVPDTQYF
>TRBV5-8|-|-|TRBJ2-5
TGTGCCAGCAGCACCGAAGGGGGGGATCAAGAGACCCAGTACTTC
CASSTEGGDQETQYF
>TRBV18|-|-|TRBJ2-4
TGTGCCGGCTCACCCGGTTCACCAAAGGACATTCAGTACTTC
CAGSPGSPKDIQYF
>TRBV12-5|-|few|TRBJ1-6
TGTGCTAGTGGTTCGGGACTCGGGGGATCACCCCTCCACTTT
CASGSGLGGSPLHF
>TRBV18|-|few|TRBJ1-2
TGTGCCAGCTCACTTACCGCAGATCCTAACTATGGCTACACCTTC
CASSLTADPNYGYTF
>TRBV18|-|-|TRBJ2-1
TGTGCCAGCTCACCAGGTCCGTTCGCCAGCTCCTACAATGAGCAGTTCTTC
CASSPGPFASSYNEQFF
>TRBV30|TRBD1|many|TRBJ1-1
TGTGCCTGGGGCGGGACAGCGAACACTGAAGCTTTCTTT
CAWGGTANTEAFF
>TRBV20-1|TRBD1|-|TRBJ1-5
TGCAGTGCTGGGGACAGGAACAATCAGCCCCAGCATTTT
CSAGDRNNQPQHF
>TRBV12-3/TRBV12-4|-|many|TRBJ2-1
TGTGCCAGCAGTTTAACGCTTTACAATGAGCAGTTCTTC
CASSLTLYNEQFF
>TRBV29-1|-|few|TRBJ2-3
TGCAGCGTTGAGGGCGGTAGGCGGGATTCGCAGTATTTT
CSVEGGRRDSQYF
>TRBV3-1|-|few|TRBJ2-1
TGTGCCAGCAGCCAAGGTCCAGCGTTCGATGAGCAGTTCTTC
CASSQGPAFDEQFF
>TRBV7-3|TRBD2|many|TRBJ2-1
TGTGCCAGCAGCCAGGGGCTAGCGGGAAACAATGAGCAGTTCTTC
CASSQGLAGNNEQFF
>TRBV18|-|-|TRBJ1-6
TGTGCCAGCTCACCCCGGGACGCGAGCTCCTATAATTCACCCCTCCACTTT
CASSPRDASSYNSPLHF
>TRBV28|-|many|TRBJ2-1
TGTGCCAGCAGTTCCAAGCGGGACAGAGGTACGAATGAGCAGTTCTTC
CASSSKRDRGTNEQFF
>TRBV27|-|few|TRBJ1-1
TGTGCCAGCAGTTTATCGTCCCAGGGACGGGCGAACACTGAAGCTTTCTTT
CASSLSSQGRANTEAFF
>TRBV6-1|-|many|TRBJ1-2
TGTGCCAGCAGCCAGACGGGGATTTCTAACTATGGCTACACCTTC
CASSQTGISNYGYTF
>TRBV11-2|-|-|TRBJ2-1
TGTGCCAGCAGCTTAATGGTAGCGTACAATGAGCAGTTCTTC
CASSLMVAYNEQFF
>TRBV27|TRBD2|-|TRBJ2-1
TGTGCCAGTAAGACTAGCGGGTACAATGAGCAGTTCTTC
CASKTSGYNEQFF
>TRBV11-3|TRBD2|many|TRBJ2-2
TGTGCCAGCAGCTTCAGGACTAGCGGAAACACCGGGGAGCTGTTTTTT
CASSFRTSGNTGELFF
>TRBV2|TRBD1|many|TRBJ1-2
TGTGCCAGCAGAAGGACAGGGGGCAATGGCTACACCTTC
CASRRTGGNGYTF
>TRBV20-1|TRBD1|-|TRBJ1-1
TGCAGTGCTAGTGGTATGGACAGGGCGAGCACTGAAGCTTTCTTT
CSASGMDRASTEAFF
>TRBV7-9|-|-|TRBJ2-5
TGTGCCAGCGGGCCGATATTAGGACAAGAGACCCAGTACTTC
CASGPILGQETQYF
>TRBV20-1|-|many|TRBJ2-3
TGCAGTGCTGGGAGCCGGGCAGATACGCAGTATTTT
CSAGSRADTQYF
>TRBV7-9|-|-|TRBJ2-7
TGTGCCAGCAGCTTAGCGGTAGGGCAGGGGCAGGAGCAGTACTTC
CASSLAVGQGQEQYF
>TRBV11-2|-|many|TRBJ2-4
TGTGCCAGCAGCCGGGATAACAAAAACATTCAGTACTTC
CASSRDNKNIQYF
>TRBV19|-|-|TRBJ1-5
TGTGCCAGTAGCCGGGACGGTTTTAGCAATCAGCCCCAGCATTTT
CASSRDGFSNQPQHF
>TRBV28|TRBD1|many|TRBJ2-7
TGTGCCAGCAGTTTCCGGGACAGGGGGCCCTCCTACGAGCAGTACTTC
CASSFRDRGPSYEQYF
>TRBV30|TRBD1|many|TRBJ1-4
TGTGCCTGGAATAAGGGACAGAATGAAAAACTGTTTTTT
CAWNKGQNEKLFF
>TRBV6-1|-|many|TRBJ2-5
TGTGCCAGCAGTGTCGGTACAGGGTCAACAGAGACCCAGTACTTC
CASSVGTGSTETQYF
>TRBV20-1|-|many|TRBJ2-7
TGCAGTGCTAGAGTCGGCGGGACGTCTACCTACGAGCAGTACTTC
CSARVGGTSTYEQYF
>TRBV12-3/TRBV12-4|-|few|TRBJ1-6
TGTGCCAGCAGTCAAGAACCGAATTCACCCCTCCACTTT
CASSQEPNSPLHF
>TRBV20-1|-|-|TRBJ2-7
TGCAGTCCTTACGAGCAGTACTTC
CSPYEQYF
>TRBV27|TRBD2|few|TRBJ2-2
TGTGCCAGCAGTTACCGGGGGAGGGGCGATAGGCTGTTTTTT
CASSYRGRGDRLFF
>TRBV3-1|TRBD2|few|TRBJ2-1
TGTGCCAGCAGCCAGGTCGGGGGGGCCGATGAGCAGTTCTTC
CASSQVGGADEQFF
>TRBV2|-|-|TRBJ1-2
TGTGCCAGCAGGGCAGGGACGCGGGGCTACACCTTC
CASRAGTRGYTF
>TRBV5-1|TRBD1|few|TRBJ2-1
TGCGCCAGCAGCTCCGGACCTCGGACAGGGGCCGTGGCGGAGCAGTTCTTC
CASSSGPRTGAVAEQFF
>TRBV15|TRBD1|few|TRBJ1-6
TGTGCCACCAGCAGAGCTGCGGGGCAGGGGGCTTCACCCCTCCACTTT
CATSRAAGQGASPLHF
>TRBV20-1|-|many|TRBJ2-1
TGCAGTGCTTGGACTACAGGGTACAATGAGCAGTTCTTC
CSAWTTGYNEQFF
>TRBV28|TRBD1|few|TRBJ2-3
TGTGCCAGCACCCTACAGGGGTATGGTGATACGCAGTATTTT
CASTLQGYGDTQYF
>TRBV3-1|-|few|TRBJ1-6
TGTGCCAGCAGCCAAGGGGCGAGGTGGACACCCCTCCACTTT
CASSQGARWTPLHF
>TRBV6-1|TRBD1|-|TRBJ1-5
TGTGCCAGCAGGAGGGACAGGGCTGTGTGGCCCCAGCATTTT
CASRRDRAVWPQHF
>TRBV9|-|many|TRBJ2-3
TGTGCCAGCAGCGAGAGGAGAGCGGGTGCGGTGGATACGCAGTATTTT
CASSERRAGAVDTQYF
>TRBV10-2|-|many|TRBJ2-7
TGCGCCAGCAGCCCCCCCCGGGGGCGGGCCAGCTCCTACGAGCAGTACTTC
CASSPPRGRASSYEQYF
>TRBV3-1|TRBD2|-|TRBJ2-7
TGTGCCAGCAGTGGGACTAGCGGGGTAGGGCAGTACTTC
CASSGTSGVGQYF
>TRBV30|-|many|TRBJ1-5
TGTGCCTGGAGTGGGACTTGGGGGAATCAGCCCCAGCATTTT
CAWSGTWGNQPQHF
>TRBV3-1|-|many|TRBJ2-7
TGTGCTAGCAGCCCGACCGGGAGCTACGAGCAGTACTTC
CASSPTGSYEQYF
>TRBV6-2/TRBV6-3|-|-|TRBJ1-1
TGTGCCAGCAGTTACTCGGGGGCAGGGGAACGGACTGAAGCTTCCTTT
CASSYSGAGERTEASF
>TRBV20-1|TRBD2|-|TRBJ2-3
TGCAGTGCTGGACTAGCGGGAGAGGGAGATACGCAGTATTTT
CSAGLAGEGDTQYF